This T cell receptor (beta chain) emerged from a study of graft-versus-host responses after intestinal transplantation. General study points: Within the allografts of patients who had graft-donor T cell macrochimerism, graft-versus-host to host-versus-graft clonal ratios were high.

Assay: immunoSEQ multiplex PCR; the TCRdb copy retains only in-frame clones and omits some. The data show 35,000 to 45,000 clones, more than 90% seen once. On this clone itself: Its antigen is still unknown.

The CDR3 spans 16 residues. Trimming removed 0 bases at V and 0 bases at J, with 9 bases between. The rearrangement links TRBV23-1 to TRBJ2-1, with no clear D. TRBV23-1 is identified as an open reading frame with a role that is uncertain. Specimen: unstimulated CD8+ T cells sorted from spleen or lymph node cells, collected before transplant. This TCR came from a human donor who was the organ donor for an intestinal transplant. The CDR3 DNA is TGCGCCAGCAGTCAATCTCCCCTGAGCTCCTACAATGAGCAGTTCTTC. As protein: CASSQSPLSSYNEQFF.